Below, one TCR beta chain is given with its context. This entry belongs to a study of blood T cell repertoires in COVID-19. Study-level background: Samples came from the United States, Italy and Spain, spanning acute and convalescent COVID-19.

Assay: immunoSEQ multiplex PCR; the TCRdb copy retains only in-frame clones and omits some. The table includes over 250,000 clones, approximately 86% detected once. The ends were cut back, 3 bases at V and 2 bases at J, with 13 bases in the middle. Germline assignment: CDR1 KGHSY and CDR2 FQNENV. The CDR3 contains 15 residues. This sequence joins TRBV16 and TRBJ1-1; D gene unclear. Sequenced material: PBMCs or T cells enriched from blood (not recorded which). This TCR was sampled from a woman aged 18-35 years who had recovered from COVID-19. For the CDR3, the DNA is TGTGCCAGCAGCCACCTCGACCCGGGAAACACTGAAGCTTTCTTT. This gives the protein CASSHLDPGNTEAFF.